This T cell receptor beta chain was sequenced for a study of human T cells and chemical hapten exposure. The CDR3 totals 15 residues. Time point noted: patch test 2, 6 weeks after DPC sensitization. Stated treatment: therapeutic diphenylcyclopropenone sensitization with weekly scalp DPC. A single record per CDR3 protein comes from TCRdb applying MiXCR to the RACE reads. The table shows some 89,000 distinct CDR3 sequences, with roughly 10% occurring only once. The chain combines TRBV21-1 with TRBJ2-1; the DNA was not compared with TRBD1, the D call given in the table. TRBV21-1 is labeled a pseudogene. The sample was whole blood, taken in connection with sensitization to the hapten diphenylcyclopropenone (DPC). This receptor was identified in a woman younger than 45 with alopecia areata. Some clones in this sample may be carry-over from other donors' samples. CDR3 nucleotide sequence: TGTGCCAGGGACGCCGGGGACCCCTCGTACAATGAGCAGTTCTTC. Translation: CARDAGDPSYNEQFF.